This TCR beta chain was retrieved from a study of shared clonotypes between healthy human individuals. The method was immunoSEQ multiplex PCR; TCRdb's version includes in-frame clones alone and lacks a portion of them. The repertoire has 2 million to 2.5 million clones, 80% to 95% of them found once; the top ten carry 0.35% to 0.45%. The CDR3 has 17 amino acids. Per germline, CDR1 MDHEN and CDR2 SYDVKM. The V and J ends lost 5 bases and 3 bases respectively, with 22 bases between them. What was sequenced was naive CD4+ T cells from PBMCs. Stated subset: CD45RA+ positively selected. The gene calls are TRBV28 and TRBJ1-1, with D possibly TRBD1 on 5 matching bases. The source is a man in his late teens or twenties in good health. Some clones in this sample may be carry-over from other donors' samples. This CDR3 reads CASSTNLGRDRDTEAFF. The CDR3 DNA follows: TGTGCCAGCAGTACGAACCTGGGACGGGACCGGGACACTGAAGCTTTCTTT.